Each of the 2 T cell receptor beta chains below was sequenced from the same sample in a study of blood T cell repertoires in COVID-19. Profiling relied on immunoSEQ multiplex PCR, and the TCRdb table lists in-frame clones only, not all of them. The sample shows a few hundred thousand clones, approximately 83% of them seen only once. Sequenced sample: PBMCs or T cells enriched from blood (not recorded which). The receptors originated from a woman aged 40 to 49 with acute COVID-19.

The chain recombines TRBV3-1 (or the pseudogene TRBV3-2) with TRBJ1-2; 7 nucleotides align to TRBD1. The CDR3 totals 15 residues. Germline lookup yields CDR1 LGHDT and CDR2 YNNKEL (reference sequence). Losses at the gene ends were 1 base for V and 7 bases for J; bases not matched to a gene: 9. CDR3 nucleotide sequence: TGTGCCAGCAGCCAAGGACATAAAGGGGGCACTGGCTACACCTTC. This translates into CASSQGHKGGTGYTF.

The chain couples TRBV15 to TRBJ2-7; 9 positions agree with TRBD1. Germline values: CDR1 LNHNV, CDR2 YYDKDF (reference sequence). The CDR3 covers 16 residues. V shed 1 base, J shed 5 bases, and the junction held 9 bases outside the gene matches. This CDR3 is CATSRGWTGEGDEQYF. The CDR3 region has the DNA TGTGCCACCAGCAGAGGCTGGACAGGGGAAGGCGACGAGCAGTACTTC.